Listed here is a single TCR beta chain. Sequencing was performed with immunoSEQ multiplex PCR; in TCRdb, only in-frame clones are kept and a portion is missing. The sample yields nearly 300,000 clones, approximately 84% seen once. This record comes from a study of blood T cell repertoires in COVID-19. The source of this sequence is a human donor with COVID-19, enrolled during active disease. The donor label of this sample is uncertain. Sequenced input: peripheral blood.

CDR3 DNA: TGTGCCAGTAGTCCTTACATGAACACTGAAGCTTTCTTT. It encodes CASSPYMNTEAFF. V is TRBV19 and J is TRBJ1-1; D is uncertain. Germline-derived CDR1 and CDR2 are LNHDA and SQIVND (reference sequence). V was pared by 5 bases and J by 0 bases, with 7 bases between. The CDR3 is 13 amino acids.